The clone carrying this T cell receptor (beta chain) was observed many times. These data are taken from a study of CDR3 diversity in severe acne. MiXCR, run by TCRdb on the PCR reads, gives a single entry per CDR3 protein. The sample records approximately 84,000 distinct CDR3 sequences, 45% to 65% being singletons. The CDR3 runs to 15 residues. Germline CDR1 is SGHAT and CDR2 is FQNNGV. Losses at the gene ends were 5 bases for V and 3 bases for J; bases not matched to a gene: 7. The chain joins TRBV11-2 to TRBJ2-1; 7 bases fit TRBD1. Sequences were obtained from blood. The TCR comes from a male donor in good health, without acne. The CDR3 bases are TGTGCCAGCAGCCCTGGACAGGCTCACTACAATGAGCAGTTCTTC. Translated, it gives CASSPGQAHYNEQFF.